Sequencing of this T cell receptor (beta chain) was carried out in a study of cytomegalovirus exposure and HLA in healthy donors. Turning to the study itself: An early data release held approximately 85 million unique TCRs from HLA-typed donors.

Per germline, CDR1 SEHNR and CDR2 FQNEAQ (reference sequence). V shed 3 bases and J shed 1 base, with 11 bases lying between them. This CDR3 is 15 amino acids long. PCR employed 60 Vbeta and 13 Jbeta primers. The table came from immunoSEQ multiplex PCR; TCRdb's copy has only in-frame clones and leaves some out. Of approximately 300,000 clones listed, 70% to 90% are singletons. This chain joins TRBV7-9 and TRBJ2-3; possibly TRBD2 for D (7 bases). Sequencing input: PBMCs. This TCR was recovered from a middle-aged woman in good health and CMV-seropositive. The CDR3 spells CASSLGAGGTDTQYF. The CDR3 nucleotides are TGTGCCAGCAGCTTGGGGGCGGGGGGCACAGATACGCAGTATTTT. Full variable domain (outside the CDR3, taken from reference TRBV7-9 and TRBJ2-3): DTGVSQNPRHKITKRGQNVTFRCDPISEHNRLYWYRQTLGQGPEFLTYFQNEAQLEKSRLLSDRFSAERPKGSFSTLEIQRTEQGDSAMYLCASSLGAGGTDTQYFGPGTRLTVL.